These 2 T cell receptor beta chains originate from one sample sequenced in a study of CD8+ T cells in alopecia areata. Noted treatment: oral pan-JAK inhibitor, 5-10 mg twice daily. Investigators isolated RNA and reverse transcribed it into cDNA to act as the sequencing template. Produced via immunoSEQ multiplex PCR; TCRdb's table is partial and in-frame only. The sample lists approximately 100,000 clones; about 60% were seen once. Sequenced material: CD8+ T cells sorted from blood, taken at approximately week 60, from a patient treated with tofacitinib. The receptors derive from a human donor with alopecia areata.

The CDR3 sequence is CASSPGTAKNIQYF. The DNA for the CDR3 is TGTGCCAGCAGTCCCGGGACGGCGAAAAACATTCAGTACTTC. The chain links TRBV28 to TRBJ2-4; D assignment may be TRBD1 or TRBD2 (5 bases each). V was clipped by 5 bases and J by 4 bases, with 12 bases between them. The CDR3 has 14 amino acids. Germline CDR1 reads MDHEN; CDR2 reads SYDVKM.

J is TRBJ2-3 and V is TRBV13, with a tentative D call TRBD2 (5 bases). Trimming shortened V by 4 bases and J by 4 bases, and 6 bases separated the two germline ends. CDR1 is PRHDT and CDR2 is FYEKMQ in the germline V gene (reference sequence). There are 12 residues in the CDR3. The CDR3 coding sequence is TGTGCCAGCAGCTCCGGGGCAGATACGCAGTATTTT. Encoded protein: CASSSGADTQYF.